This T cell receptor (beta chain) was recovered during a study of T cell changes during pregnancy in multiple sclerosis (dated by TCRdb to the late 2010s). The study in broad terms: Changes in the T cell repertoire over the course of pregnancy were examined in this study in women with multiple sclerosis.

Comments on this clone: It has no known antigen specificity. No base qualities exist here, and no much larger clone lies one base off it.

CDR1 GTSNPN and CDR2 SVGIG were looked up in the germline V gene (reference sequence). V loses 2 bases of germline sequence and J loses 5 bases, and the interval between the two ends is 7 bases. From cysteine to phenylalanine, the CDR3 is 11 amino acids long. The CDR3 DNA has 33 bases and is translated from base 1. Preparation of the library involved the immunoSEQ multiplex PCR assay. TCRdb took this table from immuneACCESS and kept in-frame rearrangements with V and J called. Such tables lack part of the clones; where checked against another copy, unresolved V genes explain under half of the gap, and the rest is unexplained. Recorded for this sample are 50,000 to 60,000 clones; around 93% of them occurred a single time. Roughly 3.6% of the sample goes to the ten largest clones.

Sample: peripheral blood, taken after pregnancy. The chain is made from TRBV30 and TRBJ2-7, with no confidently assigned D gene. This clonotype was sampled from a female donor in good health, enrolled as a control in a pregnancy study. The sequenced DNA is TGTGCCTGGAGTATACAGCACGAGCAGTACTTC. Translated, this gives CAWSIQHEQYF. Joined to the reference TRBV30 and TRBJ2-7 proteins, this CDR3 gives the full variable domain: SQTIHQWPATLVQPVGSPLSLECTVEGTSNPNLYWYRQAAGRGLQLLFYSVGIGQISSEVPQNLSASRPQDRQFILSSKKLLLSDSGFYLCAWSIQHEQYFGPGTRLTVT.